One and the same sample provided the 28 T cell receptor beta chains below, sequenced in a study of T cells in Graves' hyperthyroidism and ophthalmopathy. It was RNA transcripts that yielded the amplified TCR beta CDR3 regions. During a first-round RT-PCR of the TCR CDR3, the HTBI primer set was used. TCRdb itself ran the multiplex PCR reads through MiXCR, one entry per CDR3 protein. The repertoire includes about 210,000 distinct CDR3 sequences, about 15% of them detected once, and roughly 50% sits in the top ten. Source material: blood. The receptor set was obtained from a man aged 50-59 years with Graves' hyperthyroidism.

The sample holds many counts of this clonotype. The V gene is TRBV27, the J gene TRBJ2-1, with 14 bases fitting TRBD2. The CDR3 is 17 residues long. Germline CDR1 MNHEY, CDR2 SMNVEV (reference sequence). V lost 4 bases and J lost 7; bases outside the gene matches: 9. CDR3 amino acids: CASSSRLAGGSTNEQFF. CDR3 nucleotides: TGTGCCAGCAGTTCTCGACTAGCGGGAGGGTCTACTAATGAGCAGTTCTTC.

This clonotype was picked up many times. The chain is built from TRBV7-3 and TRBJ2-7; 10 bases are a match to TRBD1. The CDR3 length is 14 residues. CDR1 and CDR2 from the germline V gene are SGHTA and FQGTGA. The junction had 3 bases not matched to a gene; V was cut back by 6 bases and J by 1 base. CDR3 sequence: CASSWTGGSYEQYF. The DNA for the CDR3 is TGTGCCAGCAGTTGGACAGGGGGATCCTACGAGCAGTACTTC.

This clonotype occurred many times. V gene TRBV6-1 combines with J gene TRBJ2-6; 11 positions agree with TRBD2. CDR3 length equals 20 residues. V lost 6 bases to trimming and J lost 0 bases; unmatched junction nucleotides: 13. Germline-derived CDR1 and CDR2 are MNHNS and SASEGT. The DNA for the CDR3 is TGTGCCAGCAGCGCATACGGGGGGACTAGCGGAAACTCTGGGGCCAACGTCCTGACTTTC. Translation gives CASSAYGGTSGNSGANVLTF.

CDR3 sequence (DNA): TGTGCCAGCAGTTACGAGGACAGGGCTGGGGCCAACGTCCTGACTTTC. Translation gives CASSYEDRAGANVLTF. The V call is TRBV6-2 or TRBV6-3, the J call TRBJ2-6; TRBD1 matches 8 bases. The ends lost 2 bases at V and 2 bases at J; junction bases unmatched: 2. The CDR3 totals 16 residues. Germline V gene lookup returns CDR1 MNHEY and CDR2 SVGEGT.

The gene calls are TRBV6-1 and TRBJ2-4; 11 positions match TRBD1. CDR1 and CDR2 (germline): MNHNS, SASEGT. The CDR3 contains 13 residues. Trimming removed 9 bases from V and 5 bases from J; junction bases left unmatched: 3. The CDR3 loop is CARTGQGENIQYF. In DNA form, the CDR3 reads TGTGCCAGGACGGGACAGGGGGAAAACATTCAGTACTTC.

The chain is built from TRBV9 and TRBJ1-6, with D hard to call. Per germline, CDR1 SGDLS and CDR2 YYNGEE. V gave up 0 bases and J gave up 7 bases, with 8 bases separating them. There are 14 residues in the CDR3. This chain's CDR3 is CASSVEGLNSPLHF. CDR3 sequence (DNA): TGTGCCAGCAGCGTAGAAGGGTTGAATTCACCCCTCCACTTT.

About this clonotype itself: The junction departs from the called germline gene at one end, perhaps through a read error. The chain is built from TRBV12-3 or TRBV12-4 and TRBJ2-2; the match to TRBD2 covers 10 bases. CDR3 size: 15 residues. This chain's CDR3 is CVSSPRLAGTGELFF. The CDR3 region has the DNA TGTGTCAGCAGTCCGCGACTAGCGGGCACCGGGGAGCTGTTTTTT.

This clonotype was detected ten times or more. This chain joins TRBV11-2 and TRBJ1-2; D is perhaps TRBD1 (5 bases). Germline-derived CDR1 and CDR2 are SGHAT and FQNNGV. V lost 5 bases and J lost 4, with 14 bases in between. This CDR3 contains 14 residues. CDR3 sequence: CASSPGSGSYGYTF. CDR3 sequence (DNA): TGTGCCAGCAGCCCCGGTTCAGGGTCCTATGGCTACACCTTC.

The table lists this clonotype with a few counts. The genes are TRBV20-1 and TRBJ2-7; TRBD1 matches at 9 bases. Germline-derived CDR1 and CDR2 are DFQATT and SNEGSKA (reference sequence). V lost 4 bases and J lost 7; bases outside the gene matches: 8. The CDR3 has 13 amino acids. This CDR3 reads CSATRDRVGEQYF. In nucleotides, the CDR3 is TGCAGTGCTACCCGGGACAGGGTTGGGGAGCAGTACTTC.

This clonotype was seen many times. J is TRBJ2-1 and V is TRBV7-8; perhaps TRBD2 as D (5 bases). Germline V gene sequence: CDR1 SGHVS, CDR2 FQNEAQ. The CDR3 consists of 14 residues. Trimming cost V 5 bases and J 10 bases, with 18 bases left between them. Here the CDR3 reads CASSPYGRGGEQFF. The CDR3 bases are TGTGCCAGCAGCCCCTATGGACGGGGTGGGGAGCAGTTCTTC. The full variable domain, rest sourced from reference TRBV7-8 and TRBJ2-1, is GAGVSQSPRYKVAKRGQDVALRCDPISGHVSLFWYQQALGQGPEFLTYFQNEAQLDKSGLPSDRFFAERPEGSVSTLKIQRTQQEDSAVYLCASSPYGRGGEQFFGPGTRLTVL.

This clonotype has ten or more counts. The CDR3 reads CASSSGTSRMNEQFF. CDR3 coding DNA: TGTGCCAGCAGCTCCGGGACTAGTAGGATGAATGAGCAGTTCTTC. The chain couples TRBV7-2 to TRBJ2-1; 8 nucleotides line up with TRBD2. This CDR3 spans 15 amino acids. Germline-derived CDR1 and CDR2 are SGHTA and FQGNSA. The V segment lost 4 bases and the J segment 7 bases; nucleotides outside the gene matches: 9.

The sample holds many counts of this clonotype. The chain joins TRBV28 to TRBJ2-3; D is perhaps TRBD1 (6 bases). This CDR3 region has 15 residues. V was pared by 4 bases and J by 0 bases, with 11 bases between. The V gene's germline CDR1 is MDHEN and CDR2 SYDVKM. The CDR3: CASSSTGSSTDTQYF. The CDR3 DNA reads TGTGCCAGCAGTTCGACAGGAAGTAGCACAGATACGCAGTATTTT.

This clonotype showed up many times. The rearrangement links TRBV28 to TRBJ2-7; 9 bases are a match to TRBD2. Germline lookup yields CDR1 MDHEN and CDR2 SYDVKM. The CDR3 covers 17 residues. The ends lost 6 bases at V and 1 base at J; junction bases unmatched: 13. The CDR3: CASSMGGAGGRSYEQYF. The CDR3 DNA sequence: TGTGCCAGCAGCATGGGAGGGGCGGGAGGGAGATCCTACGAGCAGTACTTC.

In regard to this clonotype: One base away lies a much larger clone, so this may be a sequencing read error. Since no conserved phenylalanine or tryptophan closes the CDR3, a read error is the likely cause. This chain links TRBV5-8 with TRBJ2-5; no reliable D call. V was clipped by 0 bases and J by 4 bases, with 7 bases between them. Germline CDR1 reads SGHTS; CDR2 reads YDEGEE. There are 13 residues in the CDR3. CDR3 nucleotide sequence: TGTGCCAGCAGCTTGGGGAGCGCAGAGACCCAGTACCTC. Its translation is CASSLGSAETQYL.

The chain links TRBV5-1 to TRBJ2-5, with D maybe TRBD1 (5 bases). V dropped 3 bases and J dropped 1 base, with 10 bases sitting between them. The CDR3 is 14 residues long. Germline CDR1 SGHRS, CDR2 YFSETQ. The CDR3 DNA follows: TGCGCCAGCAGCTATAGACAGCTCCAAGAGACCCAGTACTTC. It codes for CASSYRQLQETQYF. Using reference TRBV5-1 and TRBJ2-5 for the parts outside the CDR3, the full variable domain is KAGVTQTPRYLIKTRGQQVTLSCSPISGHRSVSWYQQTPGQGLQFLFEYFSETQRNKGNFPGRFSGRQFSNSRSEMNVSTLELGDSALYLCASSYRQLQETQYFGPGTRLLVL.

Many counts were recorded for this clonotype. This chain joins TRBV29-1 and TRBJ1-4; D is undetermined. CDR1 and CDR2 from the germline V gene are SQVTM and ANQGSEA. V lost 3 bases and J 13 bases, leaving 15 bases between the germline ends. CDR3 length equals 12 residues. In nucleotides, the CDR3 is TGCAGCGTTGATCTCGGCCCCCTGGGACTGTTTTTT. This encodes CSVDLGPLGLFF. The variable domain in full, completed from reference TRBV29-1 and TRBJ1-4, reads SAVISQKPSRDICQRGTSLTIQCQVDSQVTMMFWYRQQPGQSLTLIATANQGSEATYESGFVIDKFPISRPNLTFSTLTVSNMSPEDSSIYLCSVDLGPLGLFFGSGTQLSVL.

This clonotype came up a few times. An end of the junction does not agree with germline; a read error may underlie this. The rearrangement uses TRBV7-6 and TRBJ2-2; a possible D gene is TRBD2 (5 bases). The germline CDR1 and CDR2 sequences are SGHVS and FNYEAQ. CDR3 size: 15 residues. The CDR3 nucleotides read TGTGCCAGCAGCTTCTATGTGGGCGAGGACGGGAAGCTGTTTTTT. Translation: CASSFYVGEDGKLFF. Looking up the rest from reference TRBV7-6 and TRBJ2-2 gives the full variable domain: GAGVSQSPRYKVTKRGQDVALRCDPISGHVSLYWYRQALGQGPEFLTYFNYEAQQDKSGLPNDRFSAERPEGSISTLTIQRTEQRDSAMYRCASSFYVGEDGKLFFGEGSRLTVL.

This chain uses TRBV6-1 with TRBJ1-5, with TRBD1 matching over 7 bases. The germline gives CDR1 MNHNS, CDR2 SASEGT. After removal of 6 bases from V and 5 bases from J, the junction contained 7 bases not matched to a gene. This CDR3 is built from 14 residues. For the CDR3, the DNA is TGTGCCAGCAGAAGGGGGCTCAGGGATCAGCCCCAGCATTTT. Residues: CASRRGLRDQPQHF.

In its sample, this clonotype was seen many times. J is TRBJ2-3 and V is TRBV11-2; D is unclear. Germline V gives CDR1 SGHAT, CDR2 FQNNGV. The CDR3 sequence is 12 residues long. V lost 5 bases and J lost 7, with 10 bases in between. This CDR3 reads CASSTTVYTQYF. Written as DNA, the CDR3 is TGTGCCAGCAGCACAACTGTCTATACGCAGTATTTT.

This clonotype was found many times. The V call is TRBV5-8, the J call TRBJ2-2; 8 nucleotides match TRBD2. V trimming: 4 bases; J trimming: 9 bases; junction bases outside the gene matches: 14. Per the germline V gene, CDR1 is SGHTS and CDR2 is YDEGEE. This CDR3 spans 16 amino acids. CDR3 region: CASSPPGETSERELFF. DNA for the CDR3: TGTGCCAGCAGCCCACCCGGGGAGACTAGCGAACGGGAGCTGTTTTTT.

This clonotype was found a few times. This chain connects TRBV18 to TRBJ2-1, with TRBD1 identical over 8 bases. After removal of 1 base from V and 2 bases from J, the junction contained 4 bases not matched to a gene. Germline-derived CDR1 and CDR2 are KGHSH and LQKENI. The CDR3 consists of 16 residues. The CDR3 is CASSPRVQGAYNEQFF. The CDR3 DNA reads as TGTGCCAGCTCACCACGAGTACAGGGGGCCTACAATGAGCAGTTCTTC.

This clonotype was recorded at least ten times. The rearrangement uses TRBV28 and TRBJ2-7, with D tentatively TRBD1 (5 bases). Trimming pared 7 bases from V and 4 bases from J, leaving 20 bases between. This CDR3 has 15 amino acids. CDR1 and CDR2 (germline): MDHEN, SYDVKM. In DNA form, the CDR3 reads TGTGCCAGCACCACAGGTAGGGCAGGGAAGTACGAGCAGTACTTC. Protein product: CASTTGRAGKYEQYF.

Points on this clonotype: It may be a read error: a sequence one base away is much more abundant. This rearrangement joins TRBV7-9 to TRBJ1-1; possibly TRBD1 for D (5 bases). Germline V gene lookup returns CDR1 SEHNR and CDR2 FQNEAQ (reference sequence). The CDR3 consists of 14 residues. V was trimmed by 2 bases and J by 6 bases, leaving 13 bases between them. The CDR3 region is CASSLTWDRPEAFF. CDR3 in DNA: TGTGCCAGCAGCTTAACCTGGGACCGTCCTGAAGCTTTCTTT. Full variable domain (outside the CDR3, taken from reference TRBV7-9 and TRBJ1-1): DTGVSQNPRHKITKRGQNVTFRCDPISEHNRLYWYRQTLGQGPEFLTYFQNEAQLEKSRLLSDRFSAERPKGSFSTLEIQRTEQGDSAMYLCASSLTWDRPEAFFGQGTRLTVV.

V is TRBV11-2 and J is TRBJ2-7; TRBD2 matches 12 bases. V shed 3 bases, J shed 0 bases, and the junction held 9 bases outside the gene matches. From germline, CDR1 is SGHAT and CDR2 FQNNGV. The CDR3 has 18 amino acids. CDR3 sequence: CASSFQLTSGRDSYEQYF. The CDR3 nucleotides are TGTGCCAGCAGCTTCCAATTGACTAGCGGGAGAGACTCCTACGAGCAGTACTTC.

In this sample, this clonotype turned up many times. V and J are TRBV6-1 and TRBJ2-2; D uncertain. Germline CDR1 reads MNHNS; CDR2 reads SASEGT. V dropped 7 bases and J dropped 1 base, with 19 bases sitting between them. The CDR3 spans 17 residues. The CDR3 coding sequence is TGTGCCAGCACTGCTACCGGACCCATGGGGAACACCGGGGAGCTGTTTTTT. It encodes CASTATGPMGNTGELFF.

This clonotype appeared a few times. V and J are TRBV11-3 and TRBJ2-7; no clear D. Looked up from germline, CDR1 is SGHNT and CDR2 is YENEEA. The CDR3 is 11 residues long. The CDR3 sequence is CAMPGWYEQYF. CDR3 nucleotide sequence: TGTGCAATGCCGGGCTGGTACGAGCAGTACTTC.

The genes are TRBV7-2 and TRBJ2-3, with a possible D match to TRBD1 (8 bases). With 3 bases removed from V and 3 bases from J, the gap between germline ends came to 16 bases. This CDR3 is 16 amino acids long. CDR1 and CDR2 from the germline V gene are SGHTA and FQGNSA. The CDR3 protein is CASSFRQGRGTDTQYF. The DNA of the CDR3 is TGTGCCAGCAGCTTCCGACAGGGGAGGGGGACAGATACGCAGTATTTT.

This sequence joins TRBV24-1 and TRBJ2-1; 11 nucleotides agree with TRBD1. V trimming: 9 bases; J trimming: 6 bases; junction bases outside the gene matches: 6. The CDR3 consists of 14 residues. CDR1 is KGHDR and CDR2 is SFDVKD in the germline V gene. This CDR3 is CATGSDRGRNEQFF. CDR3 nucleotide sequence: TGTGCCACCGGATCGGACAGGGGGCGCAATGAGCAGTTCTTC.